This T cell receptor (beta chain) comes out of a study of T cells in Graves' hyperthyroidism and ophthalmopathy. Overall study findings and caveats: Median prediction lead before ophthalmopathy onset was 5.5 to 7 months with the model.

Amplification of TCR beta CDR3 regions was performed using RNA transcripts as template. The TCR CDR3 was amplified in a first-round RT-PCR using the HTBI primer set. TCRdb reprocessed the multiplex PCR reads via MiXCR and lists one record per CDR3 protein. The sample records hundreds of thousands of distinct CDR3 sequences, about 45% being singletons. The study excluded patients with uncontrolled infection, other autoimmune disease, pregnancy or lactation. As to this clonotype: Its antigen is still unknown.

From germline, CDR1 is MGHDK and CDR2 SYGVNS. This CDR3 spans 12 amino acids. V was cut by 3 bases and J by 7 bases, with 10 bases left in between. Source material: peripheral blood or thyroid tissue (not recorded which). The V and J genes are TRBV25-1 and TRBJ2-7; no definite D call. This TCR was recovered from an adult man with Graves' disease, either hyperthyroidism or ophthalmopathy (not recorded which). DNA of the CDR3: TGTGCCAGCAGTGACCTGGTGAATGAGCAGTACTTC. Translation: CASSDLVNEQYF.